This T cell receptor (beta chain) comes out of a study of blood T cell repertoires in COVID-19. Study information: Both acute and convalescent COVID-19 samples were obtained from the United States, Italy and Spain. The analysed material was cDNA or gDNA that came from T cells, B-cell-depleted T cells, or PBMCs.

The CDR3 extends over 13 amino acids. Trimming shortened V by 1 base and J by 6 bases, and 6 bases separated the two germline ends. Germline CDR1 is SGHAT and CDR2 is FQNNGV. TCRdb keeps only in-frame clones here, not all; method: immunoSEQ multiplex PCR. Altogether under 150,000 clones are present, around 76% being singletons, with the ten largest covering 13%. The material sequenced was peripheral blood. This TCR derives from an elderly man with acute or convalescent COVID-19. The V gene is TRBV11-2, the J gene TRBJ2-2; D is perhaps TRBD1 (5 bases). This CDR3 reads CASSLVGAGELFF. CDR3 DNA: TGTGCCAGCAGCTTAGTAGGGGCCGGGGAGCTGTTTTTT.